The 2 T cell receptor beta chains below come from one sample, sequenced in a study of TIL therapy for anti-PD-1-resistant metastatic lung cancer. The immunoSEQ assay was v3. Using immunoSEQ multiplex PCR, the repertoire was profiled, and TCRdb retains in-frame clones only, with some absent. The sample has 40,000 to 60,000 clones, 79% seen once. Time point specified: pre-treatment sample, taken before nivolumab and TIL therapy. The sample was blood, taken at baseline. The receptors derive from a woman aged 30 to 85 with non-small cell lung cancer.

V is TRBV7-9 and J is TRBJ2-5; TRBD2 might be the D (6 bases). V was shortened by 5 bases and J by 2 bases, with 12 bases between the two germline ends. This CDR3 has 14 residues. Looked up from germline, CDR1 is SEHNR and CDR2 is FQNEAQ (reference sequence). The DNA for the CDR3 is TGTGCCAGCAGCCTTGGCGGGATACAAGAGACCCAGTACTTC. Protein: CASSLGGIQETQYF. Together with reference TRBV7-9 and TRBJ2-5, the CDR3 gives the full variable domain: DTGVSQNPRHKITKRGQNVTFRCDPISEHNRLYWYRQTLGQGPEFLTYFQNEAQLEKSRLLSDRFSAERPKGSFSTLEIQRTEQGDSAMYLCASSLGGIQETQYFGPGTRLLVL.

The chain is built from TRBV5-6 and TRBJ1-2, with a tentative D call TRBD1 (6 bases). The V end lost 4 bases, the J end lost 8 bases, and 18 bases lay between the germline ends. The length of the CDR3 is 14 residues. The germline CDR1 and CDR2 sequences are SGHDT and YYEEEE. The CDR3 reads CASSPYWGAGGYTF. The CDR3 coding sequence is TGTGCCAGCAGCCCTTACTGGGGGGCAGGGGGCTACACCTTC.